The text below deals with one T cell receptor beta chain. As handled by the study authors: Estimation of nucleated cell counts was performed using reference gene primer amplification. This table comes from immunoSEQ multiplex PCR, and its TCRdb copy is limited to in-frame clones, with some not included. From that table come the V and J calls and clone size; the DNA was used to work out D and trimming. The sample includes 150,000 or so clones, about 85% seen only once; the top ten take around 40%. The entry originates in a study of blood T cell repertoires in COVID-19. Study summary: The cDNA or gDNA used as material had been derived from T cells, B-cell-depleted T cells, or PBMCs.

Germline assignment: CDR1 MDHEN and CDR2 SYDVKM. The CDR3 is 13 amino acids. J was trimmed by 10 bases and V by 5 bases; bases with no gene match: 4. Sample: peripheral blood. The V gene is TRBV28, the J gene TRBJ1-4; 10 bases map to TRBD1. This receptor was taken from a human donor in a cohort sampled during active COVID-19. The CDR3 DNA sequence: TGTGCCAGCAGTGACGGACAGGGGGGAAAACTGTTTTTT. This gives the protein CASSDGQGGKLFF.